This T cell receptor (beta chain) was documented in a study of lung T cells in sarcoidosis with Löfgren's syndrome. TCRdb re-called the reads with MiXCR, one entry per CDR3 protein. Of about 20,000 distinct CDR3 sequences in the sample, about 20% were seen once. The table lists this clonotype with many counts. The antigen is undetermined. The study's findings and limits: TRAV12-1 preferentially paired with TRBV2, with homologous CDR3s. Shared TRAV12-1 and TRBV2 CDR3 motifs across Löfgren's syndrome patients reportedly suggested public CD4+ TCRs. These T cells were suggested, not shown, to recognize a putative antigen.

The V end was cut by 5 bases, the J end by 0 bases, with 11 bases between. From germline, CDR1 is MDHEN and CDR2 SYDVKM. The length of the CDR3 is 14 residues. The receptor was isolated from a human donor with sarcoidosis (Löfgren's syndrome or another form), or a control subject (not recorded which). Sequencing was performed on CD4+ T cells from PBMCs. The J gene is TRBJ2-7, the V gene TRBV28, with D possibly being TRBD1 or TRBD2 (5 bases each). This CDR3 is CASSRGTFSYEQYF. The DNA of the CDR3 is TGTGCCAGCAGTCGGGGCACCTTCTCCTACGAGCAGTACTTC.